The rows below give T cell receptor beta chains drawn from one sample of a study of CD4+ T cells in melanoma. The method was immunoSEQ multiplex PCR; TCRdb's version includes in-frame clones alone and lacks a portion of them. This sample yields roughly 21,000 clones, of which around 80% are seen a single time; 7.5% to 10% belongs to the top ten. These receptors were taken from a human donor with melanoma. Both conserved end residues are part of each CDR3. Some rows mark clone size as missing; the rest say once, few, many or name a class of expanded clone.

abundance,v_gene,CDR3aa
-,TRBV30,CAWSSDKDGEKLFF
-,TRBV6-1,CASSARGFRRGYTF
-,TRBV15,CATAIQRDQPQHF
-,TRBV7-2,CASREAGNTEAFF
-,TRBV6-1,CASSEGKGSYGNTIYF
-,TRBV30,CAWSASGGLSSYNEQFF
-,TRBV5-1,CASSLGMGFGSGNTIYF
once,TRBV7-3,CASSNTGAAGELFF
-,TRBV5-4,CASSGTHGTSNTEAFF
-,TRBV29-1,CSVRDPGAGELFF
-,TRBV4-1,CASSQDRIRNGYTF
-,TRBV5-1,CASSVGSLAKNIQYF
-,TRBV20-1,CSARVYNEQFF
-,TRBV5-4,CASSQERGSGDEKLFF
few,TRBV7-9,CASSLVLGFQGEQYF
-,TRBV2,CASSLGDAGANVLTF